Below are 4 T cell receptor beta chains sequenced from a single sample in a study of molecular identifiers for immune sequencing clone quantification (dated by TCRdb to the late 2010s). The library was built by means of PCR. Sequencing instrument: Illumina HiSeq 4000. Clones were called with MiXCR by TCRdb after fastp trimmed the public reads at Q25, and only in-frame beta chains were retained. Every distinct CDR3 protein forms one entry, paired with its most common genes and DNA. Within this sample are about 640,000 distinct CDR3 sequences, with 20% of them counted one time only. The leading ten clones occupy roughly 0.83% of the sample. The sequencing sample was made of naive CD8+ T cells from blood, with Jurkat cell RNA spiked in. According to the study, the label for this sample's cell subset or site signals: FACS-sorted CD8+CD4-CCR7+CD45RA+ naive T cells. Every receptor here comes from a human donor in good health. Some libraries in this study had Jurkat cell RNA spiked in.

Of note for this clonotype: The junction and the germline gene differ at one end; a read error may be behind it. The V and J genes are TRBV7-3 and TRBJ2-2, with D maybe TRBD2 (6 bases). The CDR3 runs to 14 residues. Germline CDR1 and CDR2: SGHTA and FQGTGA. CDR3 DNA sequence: TGTGCCAGCAGCCTAACTCTGAACACCGGGGGGCTGTTTTTT. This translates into CASSLTLNTGGLFF.

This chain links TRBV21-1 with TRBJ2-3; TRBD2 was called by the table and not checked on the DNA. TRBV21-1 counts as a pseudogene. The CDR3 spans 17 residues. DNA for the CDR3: TGTGCCAGCACCCTAGGCGGGCCTGTTGAGGGTGGAGATACGCAGTATTTT. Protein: CASTLGGPVEGGDTQYF.

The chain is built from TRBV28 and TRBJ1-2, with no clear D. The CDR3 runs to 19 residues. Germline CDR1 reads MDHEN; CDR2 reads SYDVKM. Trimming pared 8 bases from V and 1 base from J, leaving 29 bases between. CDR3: CASVTPQATGRTLNYGYTF. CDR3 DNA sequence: TGTGCCAGCGTGACCCCTCAGGCCACGGGCAGGACCCTTAACTATGGCTACACCTTC.

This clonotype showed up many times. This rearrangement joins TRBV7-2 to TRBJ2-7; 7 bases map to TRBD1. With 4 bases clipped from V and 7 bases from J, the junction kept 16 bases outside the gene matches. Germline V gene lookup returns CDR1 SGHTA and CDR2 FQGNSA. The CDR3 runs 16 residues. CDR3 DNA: TGTGCCAGCAGCTCAGACAGGGCTCACCGGTCTGAAGAGCAGTACTTC. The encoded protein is CASSSDRAHRSEEQYF.